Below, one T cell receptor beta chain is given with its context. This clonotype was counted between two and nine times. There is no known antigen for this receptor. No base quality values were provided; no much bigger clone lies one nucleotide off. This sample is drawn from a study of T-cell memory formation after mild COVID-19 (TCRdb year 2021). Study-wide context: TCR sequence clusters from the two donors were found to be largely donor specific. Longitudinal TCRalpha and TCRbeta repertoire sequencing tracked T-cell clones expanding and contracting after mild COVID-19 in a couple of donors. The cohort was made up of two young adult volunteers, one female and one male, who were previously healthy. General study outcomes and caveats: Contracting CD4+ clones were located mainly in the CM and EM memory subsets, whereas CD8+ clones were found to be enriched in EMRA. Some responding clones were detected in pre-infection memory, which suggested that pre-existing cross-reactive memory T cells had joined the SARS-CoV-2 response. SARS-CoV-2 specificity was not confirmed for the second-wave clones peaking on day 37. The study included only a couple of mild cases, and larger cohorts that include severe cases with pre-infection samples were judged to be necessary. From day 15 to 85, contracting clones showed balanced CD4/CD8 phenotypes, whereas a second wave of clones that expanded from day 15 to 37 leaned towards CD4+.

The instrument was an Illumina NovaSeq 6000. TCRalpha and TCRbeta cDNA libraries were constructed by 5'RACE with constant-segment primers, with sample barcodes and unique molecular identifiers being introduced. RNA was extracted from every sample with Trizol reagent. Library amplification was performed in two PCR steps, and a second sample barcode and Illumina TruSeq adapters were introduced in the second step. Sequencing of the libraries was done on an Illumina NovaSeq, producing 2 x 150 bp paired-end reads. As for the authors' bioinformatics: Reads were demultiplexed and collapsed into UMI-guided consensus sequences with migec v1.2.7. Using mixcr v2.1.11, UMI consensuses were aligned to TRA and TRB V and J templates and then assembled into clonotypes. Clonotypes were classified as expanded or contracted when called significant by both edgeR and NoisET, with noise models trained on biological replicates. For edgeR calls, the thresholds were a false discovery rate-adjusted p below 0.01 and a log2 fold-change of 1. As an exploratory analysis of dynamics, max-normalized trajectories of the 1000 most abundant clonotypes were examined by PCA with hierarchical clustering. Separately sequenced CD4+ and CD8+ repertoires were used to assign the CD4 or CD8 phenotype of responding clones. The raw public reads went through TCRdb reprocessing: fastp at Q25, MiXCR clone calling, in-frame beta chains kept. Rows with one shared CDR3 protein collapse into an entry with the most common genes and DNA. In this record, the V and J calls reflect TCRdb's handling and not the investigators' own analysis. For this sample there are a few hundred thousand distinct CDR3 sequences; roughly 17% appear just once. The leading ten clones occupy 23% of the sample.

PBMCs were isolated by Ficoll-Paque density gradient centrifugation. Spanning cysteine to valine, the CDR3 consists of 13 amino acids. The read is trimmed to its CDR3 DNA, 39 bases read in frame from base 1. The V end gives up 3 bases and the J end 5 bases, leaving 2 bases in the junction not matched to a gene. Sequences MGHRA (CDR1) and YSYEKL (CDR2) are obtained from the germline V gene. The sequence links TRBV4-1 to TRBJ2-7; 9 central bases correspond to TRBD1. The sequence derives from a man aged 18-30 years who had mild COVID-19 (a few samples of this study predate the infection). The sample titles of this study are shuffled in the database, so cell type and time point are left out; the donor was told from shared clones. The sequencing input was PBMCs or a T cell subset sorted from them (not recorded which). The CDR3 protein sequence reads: CASSQRQGDEQYV. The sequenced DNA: TGCGCCAGCAGCCAGAGACAGGGGGACGAGCAGTACGTC.